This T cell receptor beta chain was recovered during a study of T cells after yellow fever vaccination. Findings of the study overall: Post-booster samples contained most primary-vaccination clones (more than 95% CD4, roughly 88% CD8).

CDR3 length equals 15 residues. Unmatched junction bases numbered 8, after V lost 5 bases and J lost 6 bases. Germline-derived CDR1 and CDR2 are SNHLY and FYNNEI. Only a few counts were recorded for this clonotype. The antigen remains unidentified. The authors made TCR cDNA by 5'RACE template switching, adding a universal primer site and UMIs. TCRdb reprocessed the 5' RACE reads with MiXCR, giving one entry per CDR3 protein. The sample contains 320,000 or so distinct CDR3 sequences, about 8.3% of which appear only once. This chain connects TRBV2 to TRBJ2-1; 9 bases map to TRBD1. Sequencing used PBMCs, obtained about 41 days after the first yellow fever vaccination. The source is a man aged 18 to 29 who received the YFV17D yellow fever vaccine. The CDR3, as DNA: TGTGCCAGCAGTCTTGACAGGGGGGGTCTCAATGAGCAGTTCTTC. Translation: CASSLDRGGLNEQFF.